These 28 T cell receptor beta chains came from one sample sequenced in a study of cytomegalovirus exposure and HLA in healthy donors. In the PCR, 60 Vbeta and 13 Jbeta primers were used. Sequenced by immunoSEQ multiplex PCR; TCRdb stores in-frame clones only, minus some. The data hold over 120,000 clones, with around 10% observed a single time. Source material: PBMCs. The receptors come from a man in his fifties in good health and CMV-seronegative.

The chain carries TRBV5-8 and TRBJ1-1; D is possibly TRBD1 (6 bases). The CDR3 consists of 13 residues. Trimming removed 6 bases from V and 1 base from J, with 10 bases in between. Germline CDR1 SGHTS, CDR2 YDEGEE. Here the CDR3 DNA reads TGTGCCAGCACAACACAGGGGAACACTGAAGCTTTCTTT. This translates into CASTTQGNTEAFF.

This clone was counted a few times. This sequence joins TRBV11-1 and TRBJ2-3, with TRBD2 as a possible D gene (6 bases). V was cut by 1 base and J by 2 bases, with 16 bases left in between. CDR1 is SGHAT, CDR2 FQDESV, per germline (reference sequence). This CDR3 has 17 amino acids. CDR3 in amino acids: CASSLGIGSRNTDTQYF. CDR3 sequence (DNA): TGTGCCAGCAGCTTAGGTATCGGGAGCCGTAACACAGATACGCAGTATTTT.

This clone was seen a few times. This chain links TRBV5-1 with TRBJ2-5; TRBD2 matches 7 bases. The length of the CDR3 is 13 residues. The germline gives CDR1 SGHRS, CDR2 YFSETQ. After removal of 4 bases from V and 4 bases from J, the junction contained 4 bases not matched to a gene. The CDR3 nucleotides are TGCGCCAGCAGCGGACTAGAGCGAGAGACCCAGTACTTC. Protein sequence: CASSGLERETQYF.

The genes are TRBV11-1 and TRBJ2-1; 10 positions match TRBD1. Germline CDR1 reads SGHAT; CDR2 reads FQDESV (reference sequence). Trimming removed 0 bases from V and 6 bases from J; junction bases left unmatched: 5. This CDR3 spans 16 amino acids. CDR3 sequence reads: CASSLAMGQGSNEQFF. CDR3 in DNA: TGTGCCAGCAGCTTAGCGATGGGACAGGGGAGCAATGAGCAGTTCTTC.

The V gene is TRBV6-1, the J gene TRBJ1-3; maybe TRBD1 (5 bases). Trimming took off 0 bases at V and 3 bases at J, with 6 bases between the two ends. From germline, CDR1 is MNHNS and CDR2 SASEGT. This CDR3 has 14 amino acids. The CDR3 sequence: CASSEAGDGNTIYF. The CDR3 DNA sequence: TGTGCCAGCAGTGAAGCAGGGGATGGAAACACCATATATTTT.

The chain combines TRBV11-2 with TRBJ2-7, with TRBD1 identical over 10 bases. CDR1 and CDR2 (germline): SGHAT, FQNNGV. This CDR3 has 15 amino acids. Germline trimming cut 5 bases from V and 3 bases from J; bases unmatched to any gene: 7. This CDR3 reads CASSNPGQGHYEQYF. The CDR3 bases are TGTGCCAGCAGCAATCCGGGACAGGGGCACTACGAGCAGTACTTC. The whole variable domain, remainder taken from reference TRBV11-2 and TRBJ2-7, is EAGVAQSPRYKIIEKRQSVAFWCNPISGHATLYWYQQILGQGPKLLIQFQNNGVVDDSQLPKDRFSAERLKGVDSTLKIQPAKLEDSAVYLCASSNPGQGHYEQYFGPGTRLTVT.

The V call is TRBV28, the J call TRBJ2-1; 9 bases agree with TRBD1. CDR3 length equals 16 residues. Germline V gives CDR1 MDHEN, CDR2 SYDVKM. V was clipped by 2 bases and J by 2 bases; unmatched bases: 4. CDR3 nucleotides: TGTGCCAGCAGTTTACACGGGACAGGGACCTACAATGAGCAGTTCTTC. It specifies CASSLHGTGTYNEQFF.

In this sample, this clone turned up a few times. This chain links TRBV2 with TRBJ1-1; weak D call: TRBD1 (5 bases). The CDR3 is 13 amino acids. Germline values: CDR1 SNHLY, CDR2 FYNNEI. V shed 1 base and J shed 5 bases, with 8 bases lying between them. The CDR3 here is CASSEESGTEAFF. The CDR3 DNA is TGTGCCAGCAGTGAAGAATCAGGGACTGAAGCTTTCTTT.

This clone was detected a few times. The chain recombines TRBV5-1 with TRBJ2-5; maybe TRBD1 (6 bases). Germline CDR1 and CDR2: SGHRS and YFSETQ. Deletions cut 3 bases from V and 2 bases from J, with 20 bases between. This CDR3 comprises 17 residues. For the CDR3, the DNA is TGCGCCAGCAGCTCCTCCCGGGACAAGGGAAGACAAGAGACCCAGTACTTC. Translation: CASSSSRDKGRQETQYF.

This clone was counted only a few times. V is TRBV5-1 and J is TRBJ2-7; D remains unclear. This CDR3 is built from 11 residues. Germline V gives CDR1 SGHRS, CDR2 YFSETQ. Between the trimmed V and J ends, which lost 7 bases and 6 bases, there was a span of 11 bases. The CDR3 here is CASGDFGEQYF. The CDR3 coding sequence is TGCGCCAGCGGCGACTTCGGCGAGCAGTACTTC.

The CDR3 region is CASSKSTGELFF. The CDR3 DNA follows: TGTGCCAGCAGCAAGAGCACCGGGGAGCTGTTTTTT. J is TRBJ2-2 and V is TRBV27; D gene ambiguous. V lost 6 bases to trimming and J lost 4 bases, with 6 bases between them. CDR3 size: 12 residues. Germline V gene lookup returns CDR1 MNHEY and CDR2 SMNVEV (reference sequence).

This clone was seen a handful of times. The gene calls are TRBV5-1 and TRBJ2-3, with 7 bases matching TRBD2. This CDR3 region has 15 residues. V lost 4 bases and J lost 6; bases outside the gene matches: 11. Germline lookup yields CDR1 SGHRS and CDR2 YFSETQ. In nucleotides, the CDR3 is TGCGCCAGCAGCCCCAGGACTGGGGGAGGGGATACGCAGTATTTT. Its protein product is CASSPRTGGGDTQYF. The entire variable domain, with the rest obtained from reference TRBV5-1 and TRBJ2-3, is as follows: KAGVTQTPRYLIKTRGQQVTLSCSPISGHRSVSWYQQTPGQGLQFLFEYFSETQRNKGNFPGRFSGRQFSNSRSEMNVSTLELGDSALYLCASSPRTGGGDTQYFGPGTRLTVL.

This clone was seen a handful of times. V is TRBV5-1 and J is TRBJ2-2; D unresolved. The CDR3 loop spans 13 amino acids. V dropped 2 bases and J dropped 2 bases, with 4 bases sitting between them. Germline-derived CDR1 and CDR2 are SGHRS and YFSETQ. The CDR3 protein is CASSFPNTGELFF. The CDR3 DNA follows: TGCGCCAGCAGCTTTCCTAACACCGGGGAGCTGTTTTTT.

In its sample, this clone was seen many times. J is TRBJ2-2 and V is TRBV29-1, with TRBD2 identical over 7 bases. The germline V gene encodes CDR1 SQVTM and CDR2 ANQGSEA. The CDR3 is 11 amino acids. The ends lost 4 bases at V and 7 bases at J; junction bases unmatched: 0. The chain's CDR3 is CSVAGGGELFF. CDR3 nucleotide sequence: TGCAGCGTTGCGGGGGGCGGGGAGCTGTTTTTT.

This clone was seen more than once but under ten times. The chain is built from TRBV4-2 and TRBJ2-1; tentative D call: TRBD2 (7 bases). This CDR3 is 16 amino acids long. Germline V gene sequence: CDR1 LGHNA, CDR2 YNFKEQ. V lost 4 bases to trimming and J lost 1 base, with 14 bases between them. The CDR3 spells CASSREGGVSYNEQFF. The CDR3 region has the DNA TGTGCCAGCAGCCGCGAAGGGGGGGTGTCCTACAATGAGCAGTTCTTC.

This clone was detected a few times. This chain links TRBV11-3 with TRBJ2-2; D is possibly TRBD1 (6 bases). Trimming removed 10 bases at V and 1 base at J, with 13 bases between. Germline V gives CDR1 SGHNT, CDR2 YENEEA. The CDR3 extends over 14 amino acids. CDR3 DNA sequence: TGTGCCACCAGGAAGGACAGGAACACCGGGGAGCTGTTTTTT. Translating gives CATRKDRNTGELFF.

This chain uses TRBV5-5 with TRBJ2-1, with 8 bases aligning to TRBD2. This CDR3 spans 16 amino acids. V was pared by 4 bases and J by 0 bases, with 6 bases of the junction left unmatched. The V gene's germline CDR1 is SGHKS and CDR2 YYEKEE (reference sequence). The CDR3 DNA reads as TGTGCCAGCAGCCCGGGTAGCGGGGTCTCCTACAATGAGCAGTTCTTC. It is translated as CASSPGSGVSYNEQFF.

V is TRBV30 and J is TRBJ1-4; 7 nucleotides line up with TRBD1. Germline V gene sequence: CDR1 GTSNPN, CDR2 SVGIG (reference sequence). The CDR3 length is 12 residues. J gave up 7 bases and V 5 bases, and 4 bases lay outside the gene matches. CDR3: CAWQQGSEKLFF. The CDR3 nucleotides are TGTGCCTGGCAACAGGGGTCTGAAAAACTGTTTTTT.

The chain has TRBV4-1 and TRBJ2-7, with a weak D call TRBD1 (5 bases). Germline V gene sequence: CDR1 MGHRA, CDR2 YSYEKL. This CDR3 has 18 residues. V was clipped by 4 bases and J by 0 bases, with 22 bases between them. The CDR3 sequence: CASSPLYKSPGYSYEQYF. The CDR3 DNA follows: TGCGCCAGCAGCCCCCTTTATAAGTCTCCAGGGTACTCCTACGAGCAGTACTTC.

This clone appeared a few times. The rearrangement uses TRBV6-6 and TRBJ1-3; 7 bases agree with TRBD1. The V segment lost 6 bases and the J segment 9 bases; nucleotides outside the gene matches: 5. The CDR3 sequence is 12 residues long. CDR1 is MNHNY and CDR2 is SVGAGI in the germline V gene (reference sequence). CDR3 DNA: TGTGCCAGCAGCCCCGGACAGGCCACCATATATTTT. The encoded protein is CASSPGQATIYF.

The rearrangement links TRBV7-8 to TRBJ2-7; 11 bases map to TRBD2. From germline, CDR1 is SGHVS and CDR2 FQNEAQ. The CDR3 consists of 16 residues. The J segment lost 0 bases and the V segment lost 3 bases, leaving 4 bases of the junction unmatched. CDR3 in amino acids: CASSLTSGAVSYEQYF. CDR3 sequence (DNA): TGTGCCAGCAGCTTGACTAGCGGGGCAGTCTCCTACGAGCAGTACTTC.

The gene calls are TRBV6-1 and TRBJ2-5; D not resolved. V was pared by 8 bases and J by 2 bases, with 18 bases between. The CDR3 runs to 15 residues. CDR1 MNHNS and CDR2 SASEGT come from the germline V gene. CDR3 coding DNA: TGTGCCAGCCGCCGCAAACTACAATTACAAGAGACCCAGTACTTC. It is translated as CASRRKLQLQETQYF.

This clone showed up just a few times. The rearrangement uses TRBV6-5 and TRBJ2-3, with 7 bases matching TRBD2. The CDR3 is made up of 12 amino acids. J gave up 10 bases and V 6 bases, and 7 bases lay outside the gene matches. CDR1 and CDR2 from the germline V gene are MNHEY and SVGAGI. CDR3 amino acids: CASRLGGSAQYF. CDR3 nucleotide sequence: TGTGCCAGCAGATTGGGGGGGAGTGCGCAGTATTTT.

This clone was recorded a few times. The chain carries TRBV28 and TRBJ1-2; D may be TRBD1 (5 bases). Deletions cut 2 bases from V and 1 base from J, with 17 bases between. The germline V gene encodes CDR1 MDHEN and CDR2 SYDVKM. The CDR3 contains 17 residues. The DNA of the CDR3 is TGTGCCAGCAGTTTAATCAGTAGGGGCCTGGTTAACTATGGCTACACCTTC. It specifies CASSLISRGLVNYGYTF.

The chain recombines TRBV18 with TRBJ2-2, with 7 bases that match TRBD1. V was clipped by 3 bases and J by 8 bases; unmatched bases: 3. Germline lookup yields CDR1 KGHSH and CDR2 LQKENI. The CDR3 spans 13 residues. The CDR3 protein is CASSPTGLGELFF. CDR3 sequence (DNA): TGTGCCAGCTCACCGACAGGGCTGGGGGAGCTGTTTTTT.

This clone showed up just a few times. The chain couples TRBV7-9 to TRBJ2-5; D may be TRBD2 (5 bases). The CDR3 has 13 amino acids. Germline loops: CDR1 SEHNR, CDR2 FQNEAQ (reference sequence). V lost 1 base and J 6 bases, leaving 9 bases between the germline ends. CDR3 sequence: CASSLEDGKTQYF. The DNA of the CDR3 is TGTGCCAGCAGCTTAGAAGACGGGAAGACCCAGTACTTC.

The table lists this clone with a few counts. The junction shows a germline mismatch at one end, possibly a read error. V and J are TRBV19 and TRBJ1-1, with TRBD1 matching 7 bases. Germline V lookup: CDR1 LNHDA, CDR2 SQIVND (reference sequence). This CDR3 contains 13 residues. The CDR3 nucleotides are TGTGCCCGTAGAAGACAGGGAGTCACTGAAGCTTTCTTT. Protein: CARRRQGVTEAFF.

This clone has just a few counts. This chain connects TRBV2 to TRBJ2-3, with D perhaps TRBD2 (7 bases). With 7 bases removed from V and 5 bases from J, the gap between germline ends came to 13 bases. The CDR3 runs 13 residues. Looked up from germline, CDR1 is SNHLY and CDR2 is FYNNEI. As DNA, the CDR3 is TGTGCCAGCAAAGAGGGGGGGCAAGATACGCAGTATTTT. It specifies CASKEGGQDTQYF.